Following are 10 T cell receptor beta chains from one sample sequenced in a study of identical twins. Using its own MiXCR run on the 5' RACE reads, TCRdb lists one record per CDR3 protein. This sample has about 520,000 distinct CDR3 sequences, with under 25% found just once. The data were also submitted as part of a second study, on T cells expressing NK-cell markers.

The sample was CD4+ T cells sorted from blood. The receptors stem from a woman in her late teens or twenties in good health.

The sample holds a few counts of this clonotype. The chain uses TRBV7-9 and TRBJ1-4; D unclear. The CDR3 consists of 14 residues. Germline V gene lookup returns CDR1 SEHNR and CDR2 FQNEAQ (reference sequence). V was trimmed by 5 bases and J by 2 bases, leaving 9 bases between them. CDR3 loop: CASSRFVTNEKLFF. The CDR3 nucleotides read TGTGCCAGCAGCAGGTTCGTCACTAATGAAAAACTGTTTTTT.

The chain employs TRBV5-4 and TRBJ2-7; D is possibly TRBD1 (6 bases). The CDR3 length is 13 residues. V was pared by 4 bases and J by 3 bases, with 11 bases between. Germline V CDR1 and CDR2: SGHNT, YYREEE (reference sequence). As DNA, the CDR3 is TGTGCCAGCAGCGGACAGAATATCTACGAGCAGTACTTC. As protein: CASSGQNIYEQYF.

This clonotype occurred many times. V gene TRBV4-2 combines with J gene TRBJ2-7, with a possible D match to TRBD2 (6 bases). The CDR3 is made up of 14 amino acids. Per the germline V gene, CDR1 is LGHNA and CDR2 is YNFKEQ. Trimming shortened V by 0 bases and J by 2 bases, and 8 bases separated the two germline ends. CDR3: CASSQEEGPYEQYF. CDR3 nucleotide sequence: TGTGCCAGCAGCCAAGAGGAGGGACCCTACGAGCAGTACTTC.

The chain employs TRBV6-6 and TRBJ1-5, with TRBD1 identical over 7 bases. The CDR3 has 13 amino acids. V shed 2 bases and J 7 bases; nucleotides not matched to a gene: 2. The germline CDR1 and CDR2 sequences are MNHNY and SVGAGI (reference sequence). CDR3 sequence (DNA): TGTGCCAGCAGTTACGGGACAGAGCAGCCCCAGCATTTT. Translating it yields CASSYGTEQPQHF.

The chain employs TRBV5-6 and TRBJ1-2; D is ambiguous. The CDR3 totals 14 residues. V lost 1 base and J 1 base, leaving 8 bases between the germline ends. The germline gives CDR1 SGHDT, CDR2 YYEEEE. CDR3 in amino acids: CASSLPAFNYGYTF. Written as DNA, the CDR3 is TGTGCCAGCAGCTTGCCGGCCTTTAACTATGGCTACACCTTC.

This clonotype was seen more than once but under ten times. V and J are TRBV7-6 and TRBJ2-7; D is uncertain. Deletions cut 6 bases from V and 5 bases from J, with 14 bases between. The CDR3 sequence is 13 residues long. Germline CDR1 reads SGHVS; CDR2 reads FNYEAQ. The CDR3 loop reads CASSPQAGDEQYF. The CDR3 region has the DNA TGTGCCAGCAGTCCGCAAGCCGGTGACGAGCAGTACTTC.

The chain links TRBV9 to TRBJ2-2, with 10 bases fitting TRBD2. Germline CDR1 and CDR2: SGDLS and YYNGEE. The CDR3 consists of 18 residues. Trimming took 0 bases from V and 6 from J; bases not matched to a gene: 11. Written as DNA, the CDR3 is TGTGCCAGCAGCGTAGCCCCATCGCTGACTAGCGGGTCCGGGGAGCTGTTTTTT. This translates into CASSVAPSLTSGSGELFF.

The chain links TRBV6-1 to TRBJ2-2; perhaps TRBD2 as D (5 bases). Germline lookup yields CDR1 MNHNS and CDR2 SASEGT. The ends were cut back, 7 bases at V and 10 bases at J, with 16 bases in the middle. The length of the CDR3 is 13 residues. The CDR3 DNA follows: TGTGCCAGCACCGACGACCCGGGGTTGGAGCTGTTTTTT. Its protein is CASTDDPGLELFF.

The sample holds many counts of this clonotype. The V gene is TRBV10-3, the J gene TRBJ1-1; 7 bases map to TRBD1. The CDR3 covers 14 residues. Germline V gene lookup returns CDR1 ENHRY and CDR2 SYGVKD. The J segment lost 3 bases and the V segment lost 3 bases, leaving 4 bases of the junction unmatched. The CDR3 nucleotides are TGTGCCATCAGTGACAGGGGGAGATACACTGAAGCTTTCTTT. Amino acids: CAISDRGRYTEAFF.

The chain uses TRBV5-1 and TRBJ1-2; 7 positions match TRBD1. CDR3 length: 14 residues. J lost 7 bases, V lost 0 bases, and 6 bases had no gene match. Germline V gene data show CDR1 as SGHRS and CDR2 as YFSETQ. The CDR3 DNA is TGCGCCAGCAGCTTGGGAGGGGGCGAGAGTGGCTACACCTTC. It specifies CASSLGGGESGYTF.